These 27 T cell receptor beta chains originate from one sample sequenced in a study of PD-L1 blockade in urothelial cancer. Data came from immunoSEQ multiplex PCR; TCRdb stores just in-frame clones and leaves some out. The table records 75,000 to 95,000 clones, roughly 80% of them present only once. The time point was: pretreatment peripheral blood. The source was PBMCs, collected around atezolizumab (anti-PD-L1) treatment. These receptors were obtained from a man in his forties or fifties with urothelial cancer.

The chain uses TRBV30 and TRBJ2-3, with 9 bases lining up with TRBD2. The CDR3 loop spans 11 amino acids. CDR1 and CDR2 (germline): GTSNPN, SVGIG (reference sequence). J was trimmed by 4 bases and V by 7 bases; bases with no gene match: 0. The CDR3 DNA follows: TGTGCCTCTAGCGGGGCAGATACGCAGTATTTT. This encodes CASSGADTQYF.

This sequence joins TRBV9 and TRBJ1-1; D is possibly TRBD1 (6 bases). The germline gives CDR1 SGDLS, CDR2 YYNGEE. The CDR3 runs to 17 residues. Trimming removed 1 base at V and 3 bases at J, with 19 bases between. CDR3 in amino acids: CASSVSIGGGRDTEAFF. CDR3 DNA: TGTGCCAGCAGCGTAAGCATAGGGGGGGGTCGGGACACTGAAGCTTTCTTT.

The V and J genes are TRBV2 and TRBJ2-7; D ambiguous. The V gene's germline CDR1 is SNHLY and CDR2 FYNNEI. The CDR3 consists of 13 residues. Trimming removed 6 bases at V and 3 bases at J, with 12 bases between. CDR3 amino acids: CASSYSPDYEQYF. The CDR3 DNA reads TGTGCCAGCAGCTACTCTCCTGACTACGAGCAGTACTTC.

V and J are TRBV7-2 and TRBJ2-6, with D tentatively TRBD1 (6 bases). In germline, CDR1 is SGHTA, CDR2 FQGNSA. V lost 1 base and J lost 2, with 12 bases in between. The CDR3 spans 17 residues. Written as DNA, the CDR3 is TGTGCCAGCAGCTTAGAACCCAGGGGTCCTGGGGCCAACGTCCTGACTTTC. The encoded protein is CASSLEPRGPGANVLTF.

The chain carries TRBV27 and TRBJ1-1; D perhaps matches TRBD1 (5 bases). V lost 5 bases, J lost 11 bases, and 15 bases lay in between. Germline CDR1 reads MNHEY; CDR2 reads SMNVEV (reference sequence). The CDR3 has 12 residues. CDR3 nucleotide sequence: TGTGCCAGCAGTCGGGGGACCGGTGGGGCTTTCTTT. Translated, it gives CASSRGTGGAFF.

The V call is TRBV4-2, the J call TRBJ2-3; D unresolved. Germline V gene data show CDR1 as LGHNA and CDR2 as YNFKEQ. V was cut by 0 bases and J by 5 bases, with 6 bases left in between. The CDR3 spans 13 residues. CDR3 nucleotides: TGTGCCAGCAGCCAAGATACCAGAGATACGCAGTATTTT. It encodes CASSQDTRDTQYF.

The chain is built from TRBV6-5 and TRBJ1-3; D perhaps matches TRBD1 (6 bases). CDR3 length equals 15 residues. Trimming took off 6 bases at V and 2 bases at J, with 14 bases between the two ends. Germline V CDR1 and CDR2: MNHEY, SVGAGI. The CDR3 protein is CASSQTGQTGNTIYF. As DNA, the CDR3 is TGTGCCAGCAGCCAAACAGGGCAGACTGGAAACACCATATATTTT.

This clone was detected only once. This chain uses TRBV6-1 with TRBJ1-1; weak D call: TRBD1 (5 bases). There are 16 residues in the CDR3. CDR1 is MNHNS and CDR2 is SASEGT in the germline V gene. The ends were cut back, 2 bases at V and 5 bases at J, with 18 bases in the middle. The CDR3 region is CASSEKSRVGGTEAFF. The CDR3 DNA follows: TGTGCCAGCAGTGAAAAAAGCAGGGTGGGAGGAACTGAAGCTTTCTTT.

The CDR3 DNA sequence: TGTGCCAGCAGCTTTCGACAGTCAGGCAATCAGCCCCAGCATTTT. Amino acids: CASSFRQSGNQPQHF. This chain joins TRBV5-6 and TRBJ1-5; D perhaps matches TRBD1 (5 bases). The V gene lost 2 bases and the J gene lost 2 bases, with 11 bases spanning the gap. Looked up from germline, CDR1 is SGHDT and CDR2 is YYEEEE. This CDR3 has 15 residues.

The chain combines TRBV15 with TRBJ2-7; no reliable D call. Trimming took 0 bases from V and 0 from J, leaving 6 bases between them. The V gene's germline CDR1 is LNHNV and CDR2 YYDKDF (reference sequence). This CDR3 has 14 amino acids. This chain's CDR3 is CATSRDRHSYEQYF. DNA for the CDR3: TGTGCCACCAGCAGAGACAGGCACTCCTACGAGCAGTACTTC.

This clone was picked up many times. The chain employs TRBV28 and TRBJ2-7; a weak D match, TRBD2 (7 bases). Germline V gene lookup returns CDR1 MDHEN and CDR2 SYDVKM. This CDR3 contains 13 residues. V lost 6 bases and J 3 bases, leaving 12 bases between the germline ends. CDR3 nucleotides: TGTGCCAGCAGAAAAGGGGGGGTCTACGAGCAGTACTTC. The encoded protein is CASRKGGVYEQYF. Combining the CDR3 with reference TRBV28 and TRBJ2-7 gives the whole variable domain DVKVTQSSRYLVKRTGEKVFLECVQDMDHENMFWYRQDPGLGLRLIYFSYDVKMKEKGDIPEGYSVSREKKERFSLILESASTNQTSMYLCASRKGGVYEQYFGPGTRLTVT.

This clone has a single count. The V gene is TRBV27, the J gene TRBJ1-2; no clear D. The CDR3 contains 13 residues. V was shortened by 5 bases and J by 8 bases, with 15 bases between the two germline ends. Looked up from germline, CDR1 is MNHEY and CDR2 is SMNVEV (reference sequence). The CDR3 sequence is CASSPENGSGYTF. In DNA form, the CDR3 reads TGTGCCAGCAGTCCAGAAAACGGTAGCGGCTACACCTTC.

The V gene is TRBV2, the J gene TRBJ1-4; TRBD1 aligns across 7 bases. The germline V gene encodes CDR1 SNHLY and CDR2 FYNNEI. The CDR3 length is 13 residues. The V and J ends lost 6 bases and 7 bases, in that order; junction bases with no gene match: 5. The CDR3 here is CASSRDSFEKLFF. CDR3 bases: TGTGCCAGCAGCCGGGACAGTTTTGAAAAACTGTTTTTT.

The rearrangement joins TRBV11-2 to TRBJ2-6; D may be TRBD1 (5 bases). The germline CDR1 and CDR2 sequences are SGHAT and FQNNGV. Trimming took 4 bases from V and 3 from J, leaving 19 bases between them. The CDR3 has 18 amino acids. In nucleotides, the CDR3 is TGTGCCAGCAGCTCAGCAAAGACAGCCCCCCTTGGGGCCAACGTCCTGACTTTC. Translated, it gives CASSSAKTAPLGANVLTF.

V is TRBV28 and J is TRBJ2-1, with D possibly TRBD1 on 6 matching bases. V lost 5 bases and J 8 bases, leaving 19 bases between the germline ends. The CDR3 loop spans 15 amino acids. CDR1 is MDHEN and CDR2 is SYDVKM in the germline V gene. The CDR3 nucleotides are TGTGCCAGCAGTCACTCCAGTCCAGGGGTGGATGAGCAGTTCTTC. Amino acids: CASSHSSPGVDEQFF. The full variable domain, its missing parts supplied by reference TRBV28 and TRBJ2-1, is DVKVTQSSRYLVKRTGEKVFLECVQDMDHENMFWYRQDPGLGLRLIYFSYDVKMKEKGDIPEGYSVSREKKERFSLILESASTNQTSMYLCASSHSSPGVDEQFFGPGTRLTVL.

This chain connects TRBV27 to TRBJ2-4, with a possible D match to TRBD2 (5 bases). The CDR3 loop spans 14 amino acids. Germline V gene data show CDR1 as MNHEY and CDR2 as SMNVEV (reference sequence). Trimming removed 0 bases at V and 6 bases at J, with 9 bases between. CDR3 nucleotides: TGTGCCAGCAGTTTATCGGGAGCGGCAAACATTCAGTACTTC. Translated: CASSLSGAANIQYF.

The rearrangement links TRBV7-2 to TRBJ2-7, with D possibly TRBD2 on 5 matching bases. Per the germline V gene, CDR1 is SGHTA and CDR2 is FQGNSA. This CDR3 is 15 amino acids long. Between the trimmed V and J ends, which lost 5 bases and 0 bases, there was a span of 14 bases. CDR3 residues: CASSRTGGGSYEQYF. In DNA form, the CDR3 reads TGTGCCAGCAGCCGGACTGGCGGAGGCTCCTACGAGCAGTACTTC.

The genes are TRBV9 and TRBJ2-3; D perhaps matches TRBD2 (5 bases). Germline V gene data show CDR1 as SGDLS and CDR2 as YYNGEE. This CDR3 spans 15 amino acids. V was pared by 4 bases and J by 0 bases, with 12 bases between. The CDR3 DNA follows: TGTGCCAGCAGCCCAGCGGTCTTAAGCACAGATACGCAGTATTTT. This sequence encodes CASSPAVLSTDTQYF.

This sequence joins TRBV12-5 and TRBJ2-1; TRBD2 matches at 12 bases. J gave up 8 bases and V 6 bases, and 8 bases lay outside the gene matches. This CDR3 is 15 amino acids long. Looked up from germline, CDR1 is LGHNT and CDR2 is FRNRAP. The CDR3, as DNA: TGTGCTAGTGGCGTGACTAGCGGGAGAGGTCATGAGCAGTTCTTC. It codes for CASGVTSGRGHEQFF.

V usage is TRBV30 and J usage is TRBJ2-3; 10 bases match TRBD1. The germline gives CDR1 GTSNPN, CDR2 SVGIG (reference sequence). The CDR3 is 15 residues long. The V gene end was trimmed by 4 bases and the J gene end by 6 bases; junction bases not matched to a gene: 10. CDR3 sequence: CAWTVLGTGDDTQYF. As DNA, the CDR3 is TGTGCCTGGACCGTCCTGGGGACAGGGGATGATACGCAGTATTTT.

This clone showed up just a few times. The V gene is TRBV20-1, the J gene TRBJ1-1; D uncertain. Germline CDR1 reads DFQATT; CDR2 reads SNEGSKA (reference sequence). V was clipped by 5 bases and J by 6 bases, with 10 bases between them. This CDR3 has 11 residues. The CDR3: CSAHGRPEAFF. The CDR3 DNA reads TGCAGTGCTCACGGGAGGCCTGAAGCTTTCTTT.

This clone showed up just a few times. The J gene is TRBJ1-5, the V gene TRBV18, with TRBD1 matching over 9 bases. J lost 6 bases, V lost 3 bases, and 0 bases had no gene match. Germline V gene lookup returns CDR1 KGHSH and CDR2 LQKENI. This CDR3 has 13 amino acids. The CDR3 here is CASSPDRGQPQHF. Here the CDR3 DNA reads TGTGCCAGCTCACCGGACAGGGGTCAGCCCCAGCATTTT.

This chain links TRBV5-1 with TRBJ2-7; 7 bases line up with TRBD1. V lost 4 bases and J lost 6; bases outside the gene matches: 10. The germline CDR1 and CDR2 sequences are SGHRS and YFSETQ. CDR3 length: 14 amino acids. CDR3 in DNA: TGCGCCAGCAGCATGGGACAGCCCGGCGCCGAGCAGTACTTC. This codes for CASSMGQPGAEQYF.

This chain uses TRBV29-1 with TRBJ2-7, with 7 bases that match TRBD1. J gave up 3 bases and V 4 bases, and 9 bases lay outside the gene matches. The CDR3 loop spans 14 amino acids. Germline V gives CDR1 SQVTM, CDR2 ANQGSEA. The CDR3 nucleotides are TGCAGCGTTGTGGACCCCCACAGGGGCTACGAGCAGTACTTC. Translated: CSVVDPHRGYEQYF.

The chain carries TRBV6-6 and TRBJ2-1; tentatively, D is TRBD1 (6 bases). Germline V gives CDR1 MNHNY, CDR2 SVGAGI (reference sequence). Trimming pared 5 bases from V and 4 bases from J, leaving 18 bases between. The CDR3 runs to 16 residues. The CDR3 bases are TGTGCCAGCAGTACCCGACAGGCAGGAGTGTACAATGAGCAGTTCTTC. It specifies CASSTRQAGVYNEQFF.

This rearrangement joins TRBV7-2 to TRBJ2-4; tentative D call: TRBD1 (5 bases). The germline V gene encodes CDR1 SGHTA and CDR2 FQGNSA. Trimming removed 2 bases at V and 10 bases at J, with 18 bases between. The CDR3 totals 15 residues. DNA of the CDR3: TGTGCCAGCAGCTTACAGGGATCCCAAGGTTGGATTCAGTACTTC. Encoded protein: CASSLQGSQGWIQYF.

The chain couples TRBV6-4 to TRBJ1-2; TRBD1 matches 7 bases. Germline V gene lookup returns CDR1 MRHNA and CDR2 SNTAGT. This CDR3 spans 13 amino acids. The V gene end was trimmed by 2 bases and the J gene end by 8 bases; junction bases not matched to a gene: 5. DNA for the CDR3: TGTGCCAGCAGTGACAGGGGGCGAGAAGGCTACACCTTC. This gives the protein CASSDRGREGYTF.